The clone carrying this T cell receptor (beta chain) was seen a single time. Its antigen is still unknown. These data are taken from a study of T cell responses to AZD1222 COVID-19 vaccine. Generated by immunoSEQ multiplex PCR, the TCRdb table keeps only in-frame clones and is missing some. Of 100,000 to 150,000 clones listed, about 89% are singletons. Findings and limits, study-wide: Repertoires were obtained only post-peak T cell response. Unmutated variant regions are reportedly targeted by nearly half of spike-specific TCRs.

This TCR came from an adult in good health. Material: peripheral blood, obtained on day 0 of AZD1222 vaccination.

CDR3 coding DNA: TGTGCCAGCAGTGGGGATGCCTTAGGCTACACCTTC. Protein: CASSGDALGYTF. J is TRBJ1-2 and V is TRBV12-3 or TRBV12-4, with no clear D. The CDR3 is made up of 12 amino acids. Trimming took off 5 bases at V and 8 bases at J, with 12 bases between the two ends.